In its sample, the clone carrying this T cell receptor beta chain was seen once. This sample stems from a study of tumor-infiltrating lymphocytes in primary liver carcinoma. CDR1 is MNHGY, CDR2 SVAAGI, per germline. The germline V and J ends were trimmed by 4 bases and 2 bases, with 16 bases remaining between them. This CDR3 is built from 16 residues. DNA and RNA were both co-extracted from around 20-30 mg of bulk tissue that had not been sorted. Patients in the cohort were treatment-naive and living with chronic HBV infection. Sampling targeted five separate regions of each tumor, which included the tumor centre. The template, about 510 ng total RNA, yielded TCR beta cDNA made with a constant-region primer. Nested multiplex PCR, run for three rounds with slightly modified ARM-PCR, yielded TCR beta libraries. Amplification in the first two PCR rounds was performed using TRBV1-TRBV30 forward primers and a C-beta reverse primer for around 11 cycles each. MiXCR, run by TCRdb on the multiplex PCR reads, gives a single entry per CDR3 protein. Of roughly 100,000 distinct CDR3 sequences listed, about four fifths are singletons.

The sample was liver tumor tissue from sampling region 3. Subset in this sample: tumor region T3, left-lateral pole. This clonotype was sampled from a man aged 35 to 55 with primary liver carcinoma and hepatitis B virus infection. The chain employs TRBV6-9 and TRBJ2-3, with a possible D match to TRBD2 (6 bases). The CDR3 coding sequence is TGTGCCAGCAGTTTAATCGGGACTGACACCACAGATACGCAGTATTTT. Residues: CASSLIGTDTTDTQYF.